The 25 T cell receptor beta chains below were found in one sample sequenced in a study of T cell responses to AZD1222 COVID-19 vaccine. Libraries were prepared by immunoSEQ multiplex PCR; TCRdb keeps only in-frame clonotypes and omits some of them. The top ten clones hold about 10% of a sample with approximately 180,000 clones, 85% to 95% of them seen once. The specimen was peripheral blood, collected on day 0 of AZD1222 vaccination. These receptor sequences come from an adult in good health.

The chain employs TRBV5-1 and TRBJ1-2, with D unresolved. This CDR3 region has 14 residues. Trimming stripped 1 base from V and 2 bases from J, with 9 bases between. Germline V gene sequence: CDR1 SGHRS, CDR2 YFSETQ. CDR3 sequence reads: CASSLTQQNYGYTF. CDR3 DNA: TGCGCCAGCAGCTTGACACAGCAAAACTATGGCTACACCTTC.

This chain links TRBV18 with TRBJ1-3, with a weak D call TRBD1 (5 bases). The germline gives CDR1 KGHSH, CDR2 LQKENI. V lost 3 bases and J lost 0, with 18 bases in between. This CDR3 contains 18 residues. The CDR3: CASSPMRGGKNSGNTIYF. The CDR3 bases are TGTGCCAGCTCACCCATGCGTGGGGGGAAGAACTCTGGAAACACCATATATTTT.

The chain has TRBV27 and TRBJ2-6, with D unclear. Trimming removed 2 bases from V and 2 bases from J, with 13 bases in between. Germline V gene sequence: CDR1 MNHEY, CDR2 SMNVEV (reference sequence). This CDR3 comprises 17 residues. The CDR3 sequence is CASSLRGLGTGANVLTF. The CDR3 coding sequence is TGTGCCAGCAGTTTAAGAGGCCTGGGAACTGGGGCCAACGTCCTGACTTTC. The variable domain in full, completed from reference TRBV27 and TRBJ2-6, reads EAQVTQNPRYLITVTGKKLTVTCSQNMNHEYMSWYRQDPGLGLRQIYYSMNVEVTDKGDVPEGYKVSRKEKRNFPLILESPSPNQTSLYFCASSLRGLGTGANVLTFGAGSRLTVL.

The chain combines TRBV7-2 with TRBJ2-1; D ambiguous. Germline CDR1 reads SGHTA; CDR2 reads FQGNSA. This CDR3 has 12 amino acids. V was cut by 4 bases and J by 7 bases, with 8 bases left in between. As DNA, the CDR3 is TGTGCCAGCAGCTGGCCTGGGAATGAGCAGTTCTTC. Protein sequence: CASSWPGNEQFF.

This clone was observed a single time. The rearrangement links TRBV19 to TRBJ1-5; no clear D gene. Germline V gene sequence: CDR1 LNHDA, CDR2 SQIVND (reference sequence). The CDR3 totals 12 residues. V was pared by 3 bases and J by 3 bases, with 3 bases between. CDR3 protein: CASSITNQPQHF. As DNA, the CDR3 is TGTGCCAGTAGTATTACCAATCAGCCCCAGCATTTT.

The chain has TRBV15 and TRBJ2-7; D uncertain. The CDR3 runs to 13 residues. Deletions cut 3 bases from V and 3 bases from J, with 9 bases between. Per the germline V gene, CDR1 is LNHNV and CDR2 is YYDKDF (reference sequence). CDR3 amino acids: CATSREYSYEQYF. CDR3 DNA sequence: TGTGCCACCAGCAGGGAGTATAGCTACGAGCAGTACTTC. Based on the CDR3 plus reference TRBV15 and TRBJ2-7, the full variable domain is DAMVIQNPRYQVTQFGKPVTLSCSQTLNHNVMYWYQQKSSQAPKLLFHYYDKDFNNEADTPDNFQSRRPNTSFCFLDIRSPGLGDTAMYLCATSREYSYEQYFGPGTRLTVT.

V gene TRBV7-8 combines with J gene TRBJ1-2; 10 bases line up with TRBD1. Germline CDR1 and CDR2: SGHVS and FQNEAQ. V lost 6 bases, J lost 2 bases, and 6 bases stayed unmatched. This CDR3 comprises 15 residues. DNA of the CDR3: TGTGCCAGCAGTCCGGGGGACAGGGGCAACTATGGCTACACCTTC. As protein: CASSPGDRGNYGYTF.

Turning to this clone: One end of the junction is discordant with germline, which a read error may explain. The chain uses TRBV7-9 and TRBJ2-1; 7 nucleotides line up with TRBD2. Germline V lookup: CDR1 SEHNR, CDR2 FQNEAQ (reference sequence). The CDR3 sequence is 12 residues long. CDR3 in DNA: TGTGCCAGCAGCTCCCCGAGTGGGAGGGACCTCTTC. The encoded protein is CASSSPSGRDLF.

The V call is TRBV4-2, the J call TRBJ2-3; TRBD2 matches at 9 bases. The CDR3 extends over 15 amino acids. The trim removed 1 base at V and 4 bases at J, leaving 3 bases unmatched. Germline lookup yields CDR1 LGHNA and CDR2 YNFKEQ. In nucleotides, the CDR3 is TGTGCCAGCAGCCAAGTAGCGGGGGACCCAGATACGCAGTATTTT. Protein product: CASSQVAGDPDTQYF.

CDR3 DNA sequence: TGTGCCAGCAGCTCGGGACAGGGAGCTGGAAACACCATATATTTT. Encoded protein: CASSSGQGAGNTIYF. The gene calls are TRBV5-4 and TRBJ1-3, with 9 bases lining up with TRBD1. J gave up 2 bases and V 3 bases, and 3 bases lay outside the gene matches. Germline V CDR1 and CDR2: SGHNT, YYREEE (reference sequence). The CDR3 consists of 15 residues.

The chain links TRBV5-1 to TRBJ2-4; TRBD1 matches 7 bases. CDR1 is SGHRS, CDR2 YFSETQ, per germline. The CDR3 has 16 amino acids. The trim removed 1 base at V and 2 bases at J, leaving 6 bases unmatched. CDR3 in amino acids: CASSLYRGSTKNIQYF. The CDR3 DNA follows: TGCGCCAGCAGCTTGTACAGGGGAAGTACCAAAAACATTCAGTACTTC.

This sequence joins TRBV7-2 and TRBJ2-3; no definite D call. V lost 7 bases to trimming and J lost 2 bases, with 10 bases between them. The CDR3 spans 13 residues. Per germline, CDR1 SGHTA and CDR2 FQGNSA. DNA for the CDR3: TGTGCCAGCACGTTAGGGTACACAGATACGCAGTATTTT. Protein: CASTLGYTDTQYF.

This clone was counted once. The rearrangement uses TRBV11-2 and TRBJ1-3; TRBD1 is a possible D gene (5 bases). Germline V lookup: CDR1 SGHAT, CDR2 FQNNGV. Trimming left V 0 bases short and J 1 base short, with 13 bases between. CDR3 size: 17 residues. The CDR3 bases are TGTGCCAGCAGCTTAGATGCGTGGGGGAAGTCTGGAAACACCATATATTTT. This encodes CASSLDAWGKSGNTIYF. The full variable domain, in which reference TRBV11-2 and TRBJ1-3 provide the parts outside the CDR3, is EAGVAQSPRYKIIEKRQSVAFWCNPISGHATLYWYQQILGQGPKLLIQFQNNGVVDDSQLPKDRFSAERLKGVDSTLKIQPAKLEDSAVYLCASSLDAWGKSGNTIYFGEGSWLTVV.

The chain has TRBV3-1 (or the pseudogene TRBV3-2) and TRBJ2-7, with D tentatively TRBD2 (5 bases). This CDR3 is 16 amino acids long. Looked up from germline, CDR1 is LGHDT and CDR2 is YNNKEL (reference sequence). V lost 2 bases to trimming and J lost 4 bases, with 18 bases between them. The CDR3, as DNA: TGTGCCAGCAGCCAAAAAGTGCGGGTAAGAAGTTACGAGCAGTACGTC. Amino acids: CASSQKVRVRSYEQYV.

J is TRBJ2-7 and V is TRBV5-4, with 12 bases that match TRBD2. Germline V gives CDR1 SGHNT, CDR2 YYREEE (reference sequence). CDR3 length: 17 residues. The trim removed 1 base at V and 0 bases at J, leaving 5 bases unmatched. The CDR3 DNA reads TGTGCCAGCAGCTTGAGGCTAGCGGGAGGGTTCTCCTACGAGCAGTACTTC. Amino acid sequence: CASSLRLAGGFSYEQYF.

The V gene is TRBV7-2, the J gene TRBJ2-4; 9 bases match TRBD2. The length of the CDR3 is 17 residues. V lost 5 bases to trimming and J lost 8 bases; unmatched junction nucleotides: 16. Germline V gives CDR1 SGHTA, CDR2 FQGNSA. CDR3 coding DNA: TGTGCCAGCAGCCCCCCTGCGGGGGGGCCATTAGAGGACATTCAGTACTTC. Translated: CASSPPAGGPLEDIQYF.

The rearrangement links TRBV3-1 (or the pseudogene TRBV3-2) to TRBJ1-6; the D is unclear. CDR3 length: 14 residues. The V and J ends lost 0 bases and 8 bases respectively, with 8 bases between them. CDR1 is LGHDT, CDR2 YNNKEL, per germline (reference sequence). Here the CDR3 DNA reads TGTGCCAGCAGCCAAGATTCGACCTATTCACCCCTCCACTTT. Encoded protein: CASSQDSTYSPLHF.

The CDR3 coding sequence is TGTGCCAGCAGCGCCTACGAACGGTCTACAGATACGCAGTATTTT. Translation gives CASSAYERSTDTQYF. The rearrangement uses TRBV9 and TRBJ2-3; the D is unclear. CDR3 length: 15 residues. CDR1 is SGDLS, CDR2 YYNGEE, per germline. V was cut by 3 bases and J by 3 bases, with 14 bases left in between.

The rearrangement links TRBV2 to TRBJ2-1, with D perhaps matching TRBD2 (6 bases). V was shortened by 6 bases and J by 8 bases, with 20 bases between the two germline ends. CDR1 and CDR2 from the germline V gene are SNHLY and FYNNEI. The length of the CDR3 is 15 residues. CDR3 amino acids: CASSSGTGPYDEQFF. The CDR3 DNA follows: TGTGCCAGCAGCTCCGGGACTGGGCCTTATGATGAGCAGTTCTTC.

V is TRBV7-2 and J is TRBJ1-1; unclear D gene. The CDR3 consists of 14 residues. The germline V and J ends were trimmed by 4 bases and 2 bases, with 11 bases remaining between them. CDR1 SGHTA and CDR2 FQGNSA come from the germline V gene. The CDR3 DNA sequence: TGTGCCAGCAGCTATGGCGGCACCAACACTGAAGCTTTCTTT. This encodes CASSYGGTNTEAFF.

The rearrangement links TRBV5-6 to TRBJ1-5; a weak D match, TRBD1 (5 bases). Trimming removed 4 bases at V and 2 bases at J, with 10 bases between. The CDR3 is made up of 14 amino acids. Germline lookup yields CDR1 SGHDT and CDR2 YYEEEE. The CDR3: CASSPGRGNQPQHF. CDR3 DNA sequence: TGTGCCAGCAGCCCGGGACGGGGCAATCAGCCCCAGCATTTT.

In its sample, this clone was seen a few times. The V and J genes are TRBV19 and TRBJ1-1; D is unresolved. The V end was cut by 3 bases, the J end by 3 bases, with 8 bases between. Germline V CDR1 and CDR2: LNHDA, SQIVND (reference sequence). CDR3 length: 13 amino acids. CDR3 nucleotides: TGTGCCAGTAGTATGGCGGGGTACACTGAAGCTTTCTTT. It yields the protein CASSMAGYTEAFF.

J is TRBJ2-7 and V is TRBV28, with 7 bases lining up with TRBD1. This CDR3 is 15 amino acids long. Germline V gives CDR1 MDHEN, CDR2 SYDVKM. Trimming took 3 bases from V and 2 from J; bases not matched to a gene: 7. The chain's CDR3 is CASSLSGQPAYEQYV. The CDR3 DNA sequence: TGTGCCAGCAGTTTGTCGGGACAGCCAGCCTACGAGCAGTACGTC.

The V call is TRBV3-1 (or the pseudogene TRBV3-2), the J call TRBJ2-1; 10 positions agree with TRBD2. Germline values: CDR1 LGHDT, CDR2 YNNKEL (reference sequence). V lost 8 bases to trimming and J lost 6 bases; unmatched junction nucleotides: 13. The CDR3 runs 16 residues. CDR3 DNA: TGTGCCAGCGGCTCCCAGCGGGAGGGCCGGGGCAATGAGCAGTTCTTC. Its translation: CASGSQREGRGNEQFF.

The chain carries TRBV19 and TRBJ1-5; TRBD1 agrees at 7 bases. V lost 5 bases, J lost 0 bases, and 7 bases stayed unmatched. Germline CDR1 reads LNHDA; CDR2 reads SQIVND (reference sequence). The CDR3 loop spans 16 amino acids. CDR3 coding DNA: TGTGCCAGTAGTTCACAGGGGTCCTATAGCAATCAGCCCCAGCATTTT. This sequence encodes CASSSQGSYSNQPQHF.